The following is a T cell receptor beta chain sequence with its context. The entry originates in a study of CD8+CD57+ T cells in acquired aplastic anemia. CD8+CD57+ cell expansion had been shown by flow cytometry in patients chosen for sequencing. Researchers used genomic DNA as the template to profile TCR beta VDJ and CDR3. TCRdb reanalysed the reads using MiXCR and keeps one entry per CDR3 protein. The table lists around 80,000 distinct CDR3 sequences, roughly three quarters of them singletons. The V gene end was trimmed by 6 bases and the J gene end by 0 bases; junction bases not matched to a gene: 7. Germline V gene lookup returns CDR1 SGHAT and CDR2 FQDESV (reference sequence). CDR3 length: 16 amino acids.

Sequencing used sorted CD4+, CD8+, or CD8+CD57+ T cells (not recorded which) from PBMCs. The clonotype comes from a human donor with aplastic anemia. The chain uses TRBV11-1 and TRBJ1-1; TRBD1 aligns across 10 bases. The DNA for the CDR3 is TGTGCCAGCAGATTGGGACAGGGGCTAATGAACACTGAAGCTTTCTTT. Translating gives CASRLGQGLMNTEAFF.